This is a list of T cell receptor beta chains from one sample in a study of blood T cell repertoires in COVID-19. Some clones are missing from TCRdb's copy, which holds only in-frame ones; the method was immunoSEQ multiplex PCR. This sample carries around 450,000 clones, roughly 89% of them seen once, and the ten largest clones take approximately 4.5%. Sequences were obtained from peripheral blood. All receptors derive from a woman between 25 and 40 years old with acute or convalescent COVID-19. Both conserved end residues are part of each CDR3. Each record gives: CDR3 length, clone size, D gene, J gene, V gene, CDR3 protein, CDR3 DNA. The D gene is left open where the match is weak. Where a row states a size, it is once, few, many or the class of an expanded clone; other rows omit it.

CDR3 length: 11; clone size: -; D gene: TRBD2; J gene: TRBJ2-1; V gene: TRBV3-1/TRBV3-2; CDR3 protein: CASSPGLGKFF; CDR3 DNA: TGTGCCAGCAGCCCCGGACTAGGCAAGTTCTTC
CDR3 length: 12; clone size: -; D gene: -; J gene: TRBJ1-1; V gene: TRBV28; CDR3 protein: CATWGGAAEAFF; CDR3 DNA: TGTGCCACGTGGGGGGGGGCCGCTGAAGCTTTCTTT
CDR3 length: 13; clone size: -; D gene: TRBD1; J gene: TRBJ2-7; V gene: TRBV6-5; CDR3 protein: CASSFDRGSEQYF; CDR3 DNA: TGTGCCAGCAGCTTCGACAGGGGGAGCGAGCAGTACTTC
CDR3 length: 14; clone size: -; D gene: -; J gene: TRBJ1-1; V gene: TRBV25-1; CDR3 protein: CASSVMDEGAEAFF; CDR3 DNA: TGTGCCAGCAGTGTTATGGACGAGGGGGCTGAAGCTTTCTTT
CDR3 length: 12; clone size: once; D gene: -; J gene: TRBJ1-6; V gene: TRBV3-1/TRBV3-2; CDR3 protein: CASSQDTPPLHF; CDR3 DNA: TGTGCCAGCAGCCAAGATACTCCACCCCTCCACTTT
CDR3 length: 16; clone size: once; D gene: TRBD2; J gene: TRBJ2-2; V gene: TRBV4-2; CDR3 protein: CASSPRARGAPGELFF; CDR3 DNA: TGTGCCAGCAGCCCGAGGGCGCGGGGGGCCCCCGGGGAGCTGTTTTTT
CDR3 length: 18; clone size: -; D gene: TRBD1; J gene: TRBJ1-4; V gene: TRBV5-5; CDR3 protein: CASSLLGQPIPTNEKLFF; CDR3 DNA: TGTGCCAGCAGCTTGCTGGGACAGCCAATACCAACTAATGAAAAACTGTTTTTT
CDR3 length: 13; clone size: -; D gene: -; J gene: TRBJ1-6; V gene: TRBV7-3; CDR3 protein: CASSLQAKSPLHF; CDR3 DNA: TGTGCCAGCAGCTTACAGGCCAAATCACCCCTCCACTTT
CDR3 length: 15; clone size: -; D gene: -; J gene: TRBJ1-5; V gene: TRBV3-1/TRBV3-2; CDR3 protein: CASSQGAGAHQPQHF; CDR3 DNA: TGTGCCAGCAGCCAAGGCGCAGGGGCCCATCAGCCCCAGCATTTT
CDR3 length: 14; clone size: -; D gene: -; J gene: TRBJ1-2; V gene: TRBV11-2; CDR3 protein: CASSRAGETYGYTF; CDR3 DNA: TGTGCCAGCAGCCGGGCGGGTGAAACCTATGGCTACACCTTC
CDR3 length: 14; clone size: once; D gene: TRBD1; J gene: TRBJ2-7; V gene: TRBV5-1; CDR3 protein: CASSRTGVGYEQYF; CDR3 DNA: TGCGCCAGCAGCAGAACAGGGGTAGGCTACGAGCAGTACTTC
CDR3 length: 13; clone size: -; D gene: TRBD1; J gene: TRBJ2-1; V gene: TRBV5-6; CDR3 protein: CASSLGTGNEQFF; CDR3 DNA: TGTGCCAGCAGCTTGGGGACAGGAAATGAGCAGTTCTTC
CDR3 length: 11; clone size: few; D gene: -; J gene: TRBJ2-3; V gene: TRBV12-3/TRBV12-4; CDR3 protein: CASSRGDTQYF; CDR3 DNA: TGTGCCAGCAGCCGAGGGGATACGCAGTATTTT
CDR3 length: 14; clone size: -; D gene: TRBD1; J gene: TRBJ2-7; V gene: TRBV5-4; CDR3 protein: CASSLVSGGYEQYF; CDR3 DNA: TGTGCCAGCAGCTTGGTGTCAGGGGGCTACGAGCAGTACTTC
CDR3 length: 16; clone size: -; D gene: TRBD2; J gene: TRBJ2-1; V gene: TRBV7-3; CDR3 protein: CASSLSGGRPYNEQFF; CDR3 DNA: TGTGCCAGCAGCCTTAGCGGGGGGAGGCCCTACAATGAGCAGTTCTTC
CDR3 length: 15; clone size: -; D gene: TRBD1; J gene: TRBJ2-3; V gene: TRBV5-8; CDR3 protein: CASSLPGQGKDTQYF; CDR3 DNA: TGTGCCAGCAGCTTGCCAGGACAGGGGAAAGATACGCAGTATTTT
CDR3 length: 15; clone size: -; D gene: TRBD1; J gene: TRBJ1-4; V gene: TRBV2; CDR3 protein: CASSLPGQGTEKLFF; CDR3 DNA: TGTGCCAGCAGTCTTCCGGGACAGGGGACTGAAAAACTGTTTTTT
CDR3 length: 15; clone size: -; D gene: -; J gene: TRBJ2-2; V gene: TRBV11-3; CDR3 protein: CASSSTEPDTGELFF; CDR3 DNA: TGTGCCAGCAGCTCGACAGAGCCGGACACCGGGGAGCTGTTTTTT
CDR3 length: 16; clone size: once; D gene: -; J gene: TRBJ2-2; V gene: TRBV7-9; CDR3 protein: CASSQGASRGTGELFF; CDR3 DNA: TGTGCCAGCAGCCAAGGAGCGTCCCGGGGGACCGGGGAGCTGTTTTTT
CDR3 length: 14; clone size: -; D gene: -; J gene: TRBJ1-1; V gene: TRBV29-1; CDR3 protein: CSVGGRQMNTEAFF; CDR3 DNA: TGCAGCGTTGGGGGCAGGCAGATGAACACTGAAGCTTTCTTT
CDR3 length: 13; clone size: -; D gene: -; J gene: TRBJ2-7; V gene: TRBV5-1; CDR3 protein: CASSFGGSYEQYF; CDR3 DNA: TGCGCCAGCAGCTTCGGGGGCTCCTACGAGCAGTACTTC
CDR3 length: 14; clone size: -; D gene: TRBD1; J gene: TRBJ2-1; V gene: TRBV4-1; CDR3 protein: CASSYRGITSEQFF; CDR3 DNA: TGCGCCAGCAGCTACAGGGGGATCACAAGTGAGCAGTTCTTC
CDR3 length: 15; clone size: -; D gene: -; J gene: TRBJ2-1; V gene: TRBV9; CDR3 protein: CASSVENGVGGEQFF; CDR3 DNA: TGTGCCAGCAGCGTAGAAAATGGTGTAGGAGGAGAGCAGTTCTTC
CDR3 length: 14; clone size: -; D gene: -; J gene: TRBJ1-1; V gene: TRBV30; CDR3 protein: CAWRRGGSHTEAFF; CDR3 DNA: TGTGCCTGGAGGCGGGGGGGTTCTCACACTGAAGCTTTCTTT
CDR3 length: 12; clone size: -; D gene: TRBD1; J gene: TRBJ1-1; V gene: TRBV19; CDR3 protein: CASSIWTGPAFF; CDR3 DNA: TGTGCCAGTAGTATCTGGACAGGGCCAGCTTTCTTT
CDR3 length: 15; clone size: -; D gene: -; J gene: TRBJ1-5; V gene: TRBV18; CDR3 protein: CASSPAGDSNQPQHF; CDR3 DNA: TGTGCCAGCTCACCGGCAGGGGATAGCAATCAGCCCCAGCATTTT
CDR3 length: 14; clone size: once; D gene: -; J gene: TRBJ1-2; V gene: TRBV12-5; CDR3 protein: CASGLVDRDYGYTF; CDR3 DNA: TGTGCTAGTGGTTTGGTGGACAGAGACTATGGCTACACCTTC
CDR3 length: 15; clone size: -; D gene: -; J gene: TRBJ1-5; V gene: TRBV6-2/TRBV6-3; CDR3 protein: CASRLEGRDNQPQHF; CDR3 DNA: TGTGCCAGCCGCCTTGAGGGGAGGGACAATCAGCCCCAGCATTTT
CDR3 length: 13; clone size: -; D gene: -; J gene: TRBJ1-1; V gene: TRBV19; CDR3 protein: CASSINQGTEAFF; CDR3 DNA: TGTGCCAGTAGTATCAATCAGGGCACTGAAGCTTTCTTT
CDR3 length: 14; clone size: -; D gene: TRBD1; J gene: TRBJ1-1; V gene: TRBV2; CDR3 protein: CASRPGQRNTEAFF; CDR3 DNA: TGTGCCAGCAGGCCGGGACAGCGGAACACTGAAGCTTTCTTT
CDR3 length: 17; clone size: -; D gene: TRBD1; J gene: TRBJ2-7; V gene: TRBV11-2; CDR3 protein: CASSPGGGGQGFGEQYF; CDR3 DNA: TGTGCCAGCAGCCCAGGAGGCGGGGGACAGGGGTTTGGGGAGCAGTACTTC
CDR3 length: 13; clone size: -; D gene: -; J gene: TRBJ1-2; V gene: TRBV7-2; CDR3 protein: CASSLSGRNGYTF; CDR3 DNA: TGTGCCAGCAGCTTAAGCGGACGCAATGGCTACACCTTC
CDR3 length: 15; clone size: -; D gene: TRBD1; J gene: TRBJ1-2; V gene: TRBV3-1/TRBV3-2; CDR3 protein: CASSHQDRVHYGYTF; CDR3 DNA: TGTGCCAGCAGCCACCAAGACAGGGTCCATTATGGCTACACCTTC
CDR3 length: 16; clone size: -; D gene: -; J gene: TRBJ2-1; V gene: TRBV11-3; CDR3 protein: CASSLRRLACYNEQFF; CDR3 DNA: TGTGCCAGCAGCTTACGGCGGCTAGCGTGCTACAATGAGCAGTTCTTC
CDR3 length: 15; clone size: -; D gene: -; J gene: TRBJ1-5; V gene: TRBV28; CDR3 protein: CASSLRFRADQPQHF; CDR3 DNA: TGTGCCAGCAGTTTAAGGTTCAGGGCTGATCAGCCCCAGCATTTT
CDR3 length: 14; clone size: -; D gene: TRBD1; J gene: TRBJ2-7; V gene: TRBV5-1; CDR3 protein: CASSMGQGSSEQYF; CDR3 DNA: TGCGCCAGCAGCATGGGACAGGGGTCCAGCGAGCAGTACTTC
CDR3 length: 16; clone size: -; D gene: -; J gene: TRBJ2-7; V gene: TRBV21-1; CDR3 protein: CASSKVTGPRSYEQYF; CDR3 DNA: TGTGCCAGCAGCAAGGTTACAGGACCCAGGTCCTACGAGCAGTACTTC
CDR3 length: 15; clone size: -; D gene: -; J gene: TRBJ2-3; V gene: TRBV15; CDR3 protein: CATSSNGVLTDTQYF; CDR3 DNA: TGTGCCACCAGCAGTAACGGAGTTCTCACAGATACGCAGTATTTT
CDR3 length: 16; clone size: -; D gene: -; J gene: TRBJ1-5; V gene: TRBV28; CDR3 protein: CASNILSGQKYQPQHF; CDR3 DNA: TGTGCCAGCAATATCCTCTCCGGACAGAAGTATCAGCCCCAGCATTTT
CDR3 length: 11; clone size: -; D gene: -; J gene: TRBJ2-7; V gene: TRBV29-1; CDR3 protein: CSGGQKGEQYF; CDR3 DNA: TGCAGCGGTGGACAGAAAGGGGAGCAGTACTTC
CDR3 length: 15; clone size: -; D gene: TRBD1; J gene: TRBJ1-2; V gene: TRBV5-1; CDR3 protein: CASSLGTGGRHGYTF; CDR3 DNA: TGCGCCAGCAGCCTAGGGACAGGGGGTCGTCATGGCTACACCTTC
CDR3 length: 11; clone size: few; D gene: -; J gene: TRBJ1-1; V gene: TRBV27; CDR3 protein: CASSPHSGAFF; CDR3 DNA: TGTGCCAGCAGTCCCCACAGTGGAGCTTTCTTT
CDR3 length: 14; clone size: -; D gene: TRBD2; J gene: TRBJ2-7; V gene: TRBV29-1; CDR3 protein: CSVKQRDRTYEQYF; CDR3 DNA: TGCAGCGTCAAACAGCGGGATAGAACCTACGAGCAGTACTTC
CDR3 length: 14; clone size: -; D gene: -; J gene: TRBJ2-7; V gene: TRBV4-1; CDR3 protein: CASSQDRTAYEQYF; CDR3 DNA: TGCGCCAGCAGCCAAGATCGCACGGCCTACGAGCAGTACTTC
CDR3 length: 14; clone size: -; D gene: TRBD2; J gene: TRBJ2-3; V gene: TRBV19; CDR3 protein: CASSSGGSTDTQYF; CDR3 DNA: TGTGCCAGTAGTAGCGGGGGAAGCACAGATACGCAGTATTTT
CDR3 length: 13; clone size: -; D gene: -; J gene: TRBJ2-3; V gene: TRBV12-3/TRBV12-4; CDR3 protein: CASSLGPADTQYF; CDR3 DNA: TGTGCCAGCAGTTTAGGGCCCGCAGATACGCAGTATTTT
CDR3 length: 15; clone size: -; D gene: -; J gene: TRBJ2-4; V gene: TRBV15; CDR3 protein: CATSRDPLAKNIQYF; CDR3 DNA: TGTGCCACCAGCAGAGACCCTTTAGCCAAAAACATTCAGTACTTC
CDR3 length: 16; clone size: -; D gene: TRBD2; J gene: TRBJ2-2; V gene: TRBV6-5; CDR3 protein: CASSLAGGVNTGELFF; CDR3 DNA: TGTGCCAGCAGTTTAGCGGGGGGCGTAAACACCGGGGAGCTGTTTTTT
CDR3 length: 15; clone size: once; D gene: -; J gene: TRBJ1-1; V gene: TRBV5-1; CDR3 protein: CASSSKTEVNTEAFF; CDR3 DNA: TGCGCCAGCAGCAGCAAGACAGAAGTAAACACTGAAGCTTTCTTT
CDR3 length: 13; clone size: -; D gene: -; J gene: TRBJ1-1; V gene: TRBV6-5; CDR3 protein: CASSYGKNTEAFF; CDR3 DNA: TGTGCCAGCTCTTACGGTAAGAACACTGAAGCTTTCTTT
CDR3 length: 15; clone size: -; D gene: TRBD1; J gene: TRBJ1-3; V gene: TRBV10-3; CDR3 protein: CAISPRDRGGNTIYF; CDR3 DNA: TGTGCCATCAGTCCCCGGGACAGAGGTGGAAACACCATATATTTT
CDR3 length: 16; clone size: -; D gene: TRBD2; J gene: TRBJ2-5; V gene: TRBV19; CDR3 protein: CASSNGLAGIEETQYF; CDR3 DNA: TGTGCCAGTAGTAACGGACTAGCGGGGATCGAAGAGACCCAGTACTTC
CDR3 length: 13; clone size: -; D gene: TRBD1; J gene: TRBJ1-3; V gene: TRBV30; CDR3 protein: CAWNGDRGNTIYF; CDR3 DNA: TGTGCCTGGAACGGGGACAGGGGAAACACCATATATTTT